These 30 T cell receptor beta chains were sequenced from one sample in a study of T-cell memory formation after mild COVID-19. MiXCR, run by TCRdb on the 5' RACE reads, gives a single entry per CDR3 protein. Of hundreds of thousands of distinct CDR3 sequences listed, roughly 20% are singletons. Sequences were obtained from PBMCs or a T cell subset sorted from them (not recorded which). Receptors originate from a man aged 18-30 years who had mild COVID-19 (a few samples of this study predate the infection). Cell type and time point are not known.

The chain combines TRBV20-1 with TRBJ1-2, with D unclear. The germline CDR1 and CDR2 sequences are DFQATT and SNEGSKA (reference sequence). The CDR3 length is 13 residues. Trimming took 3 bases from V and 1 from J, leaving 9 bases between them. This CDR3 reads CSASIILNYGYTF. CDR3 in DNA: TGCAGTGCTAGCATTATTCTTAACTATGGCTACACCTTC.

This clonotype was recorded a few times. J is TRBJ1-3 and V is TRBV5-1; no clear D. The CDR3 is 14 residues long. CDR1 and CDR2 from the germline V gene are SGHRS and YFSETQ. Between the trimmed V and J ends, which lost 4 bases and 4 bases, there was a span of 12 bases. CDR3 sequence (DNA): TGCGCCAGCAGCCCCCGACGCGGAGGAAACACCATATATTTT. Protein product: CASSPRRGGNTIYF.

This clonotype was counted only a few times. The chain has TRBV23-1 and TRBJ2-2; D uncertain. TRBV23-1 is an open reading frame, and its role is uncertain. CDR3 length equals 11 residues. V lost 7 bases and J lost 8, with 8 bases in between. The CDR3 coding sequence is TGCGCCAGCACCTCTAAGGGGGAGCTGTTTTTT. Translating it yields CASTSKGELFF.

This clonotype was counted between two and nine times. The chain has TRBV9 and TRBJ2-7, with a weak D call TRBD1 (6 bases). CDR1 and CDR2 (germline): SGDLS, YYNGEE. With 3 bases removed from V and 3 bases from J, the gap between germline ends came to 13 bases. This CDR3 has 14 amino acids. CDR3: CASSGPPGHYEQYF. For the CDR3, the DNA is TGTGCCAGCAGCGGCCCTCCGGGACACTACGAGCAGTACTTC.

This clonotype was detected a few times. It may be a read error: a sequence one base away is much more abundant. The V and J genes are TRBV24-1 and TRBJ2-5; D call uncertain. The CDR3 extends over 10 amino acids. V was pared by 4 bases and J by 4 bases, with 0 bases between. The germline CDR1 and CDR2 sequences are KGHDR and SFDVKD. The CDR3 sequence: CATSEETQYF. The CDR3 DNA reads TGTGCCACCAGTGAAGAGACCCAGTACTTC.

This chain joins TRBV6-1 and TRBJ1-1, with D uncertain. The CDR3 spans 14 residues. Germline V lookup: CDR1 MNHNS, CDR2 SASEGT. V was pared by 3 bases and J by 6 bases, with 14 bases between. The CDR3 loop reads CASSETGGHAEAFF. The DNA of the CDR3 is TGTGCCAGCAGTGAGACGGGCGGCCACGCTGAAGCTTTCTTT.

This chain joins TRBV5-5 and TRBJ2-7; 7 bases line up with TRBD1. Losses at the gene ends were 6 bases for V and 4 bases for J; bases not matched to a gene: 7. Looked up from germline, CDR1 is SGHKS and CDR2 is YYEKEE (reference sequence). CDR3 length: 13 amino acids. The CDR3: CASNRGPSYEQYV. In DNA, the CDR3 is TGTGCCAGCAACAGGGGACCTTCTTACGAGCAGTACGTC.

The chain recombines TRBV10-3 with TRBJ1-3; TRBD1 aligns across 7 bases. V shed 8 bases, J shed 4 bases, and the junction held 11 bases outside the gene matches. The CDR3 has 15 amino acids. Germline lookup yields CDR1 ENHRY and CDR2 SYGVKD. CDR3 residues: CAIAGQGVGGNTIYF. CDR3 in DNA: TGTGCCATCGCGGGCCAGGGGGTAGGAGGAAACACCATATATTTT.

This clonotype has only one observation. This chain connects TRBV28 to TRBJ1-1; D is ambiguous. The V gene's germline CDR1 is MDHEN and CDR2 SYDVKM. This CDR3 comprises 13 residues. Trimming cost V 3 bases and J 6 bases, with 11 bases left between them. The CDR3, as DNA: TGTGCCAGCAGTTTCCTACGGGCAGCTGAAGCTTTCTTT. This encodes CASSFLRAAEAFF.

CDR3 nucleotides: TGCGCCAGCAGCCAAGAGCAGGTGGTGGACTATGGCTACACCTTC. This translates into CASSQEQVVDYGYTF. The rearrangement links TRBV4-3 to TRBJ1-2; no clear D. V was cut by 0 bases and J by 3 bases, with 11 bases left in between. Germline V CDR1 and CDR2: LGHNA, YSLEER. This CDR3 has 15 amino acids.

The chain recombines TRBV7-2 with TRBJ2-7; 15 bases fit TRBD2. The V segment lost 3 bases and the J segment 7 bases; nucleotides outside the gene matches: 7. CDR1 and CDR2 from the germline V gene are SGHTA and FQGNSA. The CDR3 has 16 residues. Written as DNA, the CDR3 is TGTGCCAGCAGCTTTCAGGGACTAGCGGGGGGTGGGGAGCAGTACTTC. Its translation is CASSFQGLAGGGEQYF.

This clonotype has more than one count but fewer than ten. The J gene is TRBJ2-2, the V gene TRBV6-2 or TRBV6-3; the D gene is possibly TRBD1 (6 bases). This CDR3 comprises 14 residues. V lost 6 bases, J lost 7 bases, and 15 bases lay in between. Per the germline V gene, CDR1 is MNHEY and CDR2 is SVGEGT. CDR3 sequence reads: CASRDEQGFGELFF. The CDR3 coding sequence is TGTGCCAGCAGGGATGAACAGGGTTTCGGGGAGCTGTTTTTT.

Points on this clonotype: At one end, the junction sequence differs from germline, possibly due to a read error. This sequence joins TRBV7-2 and TRBJ2-5; 8 bases line up with TRBD1. The CDR3 is made up of 15 amino acids. Germline V gives CDR1 SGHTA, CDR2 FQGNSA. This CDR3 is CASSLAGQGPETQYF. The CDR3 bases are TGTGCCAGCAGCCTAGCCGGACAGGGACCCGAGACCCAGTACTTC.

This chain links TRBV15 with TRBJ2-4; 8 bases agree with TRBD2. V dropped 0 bases and J dropped 7; count of bases not matched to a gene: 5. Germline V lookup: CDR1 LNHNV, CDR2 YYDKDF (reference sequence). The CDR3 spans 15 residues. CDR3 sequence (DNA): TGTGCCACCAGCAGAGATGCCGGGGGGGCCAACATTCAGTACTTC. It yields the protein CATSRDAGGANIQYF. Full variable domain (remainder filled in from reference TRBV15 and TRBJ2-4): DAMVIQNPRYQVTQFGKPVTLSCSQTLNHNVMYWYQQKSSQAPKLLFHYYDKDFNNEADTPDNFQSRRPNTSFCFLDIRSPGLGDTAMYLCATSRDAGGANIQYFGAGTRLSVL.

This clonotype was counted between two and nine times. The V gene is TRBV29-1, the J gene TRBJ1-2, with 11 bases fitting TRBD1. The ends lost 0 bases at V and 8 bases at J; junction bases unmatched: 11. CDR1 SQVTM and CDR2 ANQGSEA come from the germline V gene. The CDR3 has 16 residues. The CDR3 loop is CSVEDGPGTGGYGYTF. As DNA, the CDR3 is TGCAGCGTTGAAGATGGGCCAGGGACAGGGGGATACGGCTACACCTTC.

This clonotype was seen only a few times. This chain uses TRBV9 with TRBJ2-3; possible D gene TRBD2, 5 bases. Looked up from germline, CDR1 is SGDLS and CDR2 is YYNGEE. V lost 4 bases to trimming and J lost 4 bases, with 19 bases between them. The CDR3 has 16 amino acids. The CDR3 region has the DNA TGTGCCAGCAGCCCAACGATGGGCTACGGGGCAGATACGCAGTATTTT. Amino acids: CASSPTMGYGADTQYF.

The rearrangement uses TRBV12-3 or TRBV12-4 and TRBJ2-5; tentatively, D is TRBD1 or TRBD2 (5 bases each). The CDR3 is made up of 12 amino acids. V was cut by 5 bases and J by 7 bases, with 11 bases left in between. Here the CDR3 DNA reads TGTGCCAGCAGTGAGGGGCCCCTGACCCAGTACTTC. Translation: CASSEGPLTQYF.

The table lists this clonotype with many counts. The gene calls are TRBV7-2 and TRBJ2-5; 7 bases align to TRBD2. Germline CDR1 is SGHTA and CDR2 is FQGNSA. CDR3 length: 16 amino acids. The J segment lost 1 base and the V segment lost 5 bases, leaving 10 bases of the junction unmatched. The CDR3 sequence is CASSAVGGVSQETQYF. The CDR3, as DNA: TGTGCCAGCAGCGCCGTGGGAGGGGTTAGCCAAGAGACCCAGTACTTC.

This clonotype was recorded at least ten times. The rearrangement joins TRBV2 to TRBJ2-3; D ambiguous. CDR1 is SNHLY and CDR2 is FYNNEI in the germline V gene. The length of the CDR3 is 16 residues. V lost 1 base to trimming and J lost 4 bases, with 15 bases between them. This chain's CDR3 is CASSEESDKSPDTQYF. In DNA, the CDR3 is TGTGCCAGCAGTGAAGAAAGTGATAAGTCCCCAGATACGCAGTATTTT.

V and J are TRBV6-2 or TRBV6-3 and TRBJ1-1, with D unresolved. V lost 5 bases to trimming and J lost 8 bases, with 9 bases between them. Germline CDR1 and CDR2: MNHEY and SVGEGT. The CDR3 loop spans 11 amino acids. CDR3 DNA: TGTGCCAGCAGTCGCGTCCGGGAAGCTTTCTTT. Its translation is CASSRVREAFF.

The chain links TRBV20-1 to TRBJ1-5; a possible D gene is TRBD1 (5 bases). The germline V gene has CDR1 DFQATT and CDR2 SNEGSKA (reference sequence). The CDR3 is 14 residues long. V was shortened by 3 bases and J by 6 bases, with 15 bases between the two germline ends. Written as DNA, the CDR3 is TGCAGTGCTAGGGGGCCAGGGACGGGTCAGCCCCAGCATTTT. Protein sequence: CSARGPGTGQPQHF.

CDR3 bases: TGTGCCAGTAGTACCCGGGACAGGGTTACAGATACGCAGTATTTT. It codes for CASSTRDRVTDTQYF. The chain is built from TRBV19 and TRBJ2-3; 9 bases are shared with TRBD1. With V trimmed by 4 bases and J by 3 bases, 5 bases remained unmatched. Germline assignment: CDR1 LNHDA and CDR2 SQIVND (reference sequence). The CDR3 totals 15 residues.

This chain links TRBV24-1 with TRBJ2-3; 8 bases agree with TRBD1. Germline trimming cut 3 bases from V and 3 bases from J; bases unmatched to any gene: 4. The germline V gene has CDR1 KGHDR and CDR2 SFDVKD. The CDR3 contains 15 residues. DNA for the CDR3: TGTGCCACCAGTGATCCAGGGGGCGCAACAGATACGCAGTATTTT. The encoded protein is CATSDPGGATDTQYF.

This clonotype turned up a few times. V is TRBV6-2 or TRBV6-3 and J is TRBJ2-1, with 12 bases matching TRBD1. This CDR3 spans 19 amino acids. Trimming cost V 8 bases and J 5 bases; bases outside gene matches: 19. CDR1 and CDR2 from the germline V gene are MNHEY and SVGEGT. The CDR3 nucleotides are TGTGCCAGCTACTCCGTCCGGGACAGGGGGCTACCCCAAAACAATGAGCAGTTCTTC. Translated: CASYSVRDRGLPQNNEQFF.

V and J are TRBV4-3 and TRBJ2-2; TRBD1 aligns across 8 bases. This CDR3 contains 14 residues. V shed 4 bases, J shed 7 bases, and the junction held 5 bases outside the gene matches. From germline, CDR1 is LGHNA and CDR2 YSLEER. The CDR3 loop is CASSRGQGLGELFF. The CDR3 region has the DNA TGCGCCAGCAGCCGTGGACAGGGTCTCGGGGAGCTGTTTTTT.

This clonotype was observed a handful of times. This chain uses TRBV6-6 with TRBJ1-5; D gene unclear. The germline V gene encodes CDR1 MNHNY and CDR2 SVGAGI (reference sequence). The CDR3 contains 12 residues. Trimming removed 11 bases from V and 3 bases from J, with 11 bases in between. The DNA of the CDR3 is TGTGCCGGCGCGGGATTCAATCAGCCCCAGCATTTT. This translates into CAGAGFNQPQHF.

This clonotype was seen ten or more times. The V call is TRBV25-1, the J call TRBJ1-6, with no clear D. Germline V CDR1 and CDR2: MGHDK, SYGVNS. Trimming pared 2 bases from V and 1 base from J, leaving 6 bases between. The CDR3 extends over 15 amino acids. CDR3 coding DNA: TGTGCCAGCAGTGAAAAGGATTCCTATAATTCACCCCTCCACTTT. This gives the protein CASSEKDSYNSPLHF.

The chain uses TRBV6-5 and TRBJ2-7; 10 nucleotides match TRBD1. The germline V gene has CDR1 MNHEY and CDR2 SVGAGI. Unmatched junction bases numbered 4, after V lost 2 bases and J lost 9 bases. The CDR3 has 13 residues. The CDR3 coding sequence is TGTGCCAGCAGTTACCAGGGACAGGGGCCGCAGTACTTC. Protein sequence: CASSYQGQGPQYF.

The table lists this clonotype with a count of one. The genes are TRBV9 and TRBJ1-1; possible D gene TRBD1, 5 bases. The CDR3 length is 16 residues. The germline gives CDR1 SGDLS, CDR2 YYNGEE. Trimming took 3 bases from V and 4 from J, leaving 19 bases between them. The CDR3 sequence is CASSANSGGFGTEAFF. CDR3 DNA: TGTGCCAGCAGCGCAAACTCTGGGGGTTTCGGCACTGAAGCTTTCTTT.

The J gene is TRBJ2-5, the V gene TRBV3-1; D possibly corresponds to TRBD1 (6 bases). The CDR3 spans 13 residues. V was cut by 3 bases and J by 4 bases, with 9 bases left in between. Looked up from germline, CDR1 is LGHDT and CDR2 is YNNKEL (reference sequence). CDR3 in DNA: TGTGCCAGCAGCCACCGGGACATAGAGACCCAGTACTTC. This translates into CASSHRDIETQYF.